The next 9 T cell receptor beta chains were all read from a single sample in a study of blood T cell repertoires in COVID-19. Sequencing used immunoSEQ multiplex PCR; TCRdb keeps in-frame clones, though not all of them. This repertoire shows hundreds of thousands of clones, around 90% found once; its top ten account for around 0.9%. Sequenced: PBMCs or T cells enriched from blood (not recorded which). These receptor sequences come from a woman in her thirties who had recovered from COVID-19.

J is TRBJ1-2 and V is TRBV5-4; D call uncertain. The germline CDR1 and CDR2 sequences are SGHNT and YYREEE (reference sequence). V was cut by 1 base and J by 1 base, with 8 bases left in between. The CDR3 contains 14 residues. CDR3 region: CASSLMEDNYGYTF. The CDR3 nucleotides read TGTGCCAGCAGCTTGATGGAGGATAACTATGGCTACACCTTC.

In this sample, this clone turned up once. This chain uses TRBV7-6 with TRBJ1-2; unclear D gene. The CDR3 is made up of 16 amino acids. CDR1 and CDR2 (germline): SGHVS, FNYEAQ. V lost 0 bases and J lost 0, with 11 bases in between. The CDR3 DNA sequence: TGTGCCAGCAGCTTAGCTTCAGGCCCAACTAACTATGGCTACACCTTC. Amino acid sequence: CASSLASGPTNYGYTF.

The rearrangement joins TRBV4-3 to TRBJ2-7; the D is unclear. The ends were cut back, 0 bases at V and 4 bases at J, with 7 bases in the middle. Germline lookup yields CDR1 LGHNA and CDR2 YSLEER. The CDR3 has 13 residues. CDR3: CASSQEFGYEQYF. CDR3 coding DNA: TGCGCCAGCAGCCAAGAGTTCGGGTACGAGCAGTACTTC.

This clone was counted only a few times. This rearrangement joins TRBV6-2 or TRBV6-3 to TRBJ1-1; possibly TRBD1 for D (6 bases). Trimming removed 4 bases at V and 11 bases at J, with 14 bases between. The CDR3 spans 12 residues. Looked up from germline, CDR1 is MNHEY and CDR2 is SVGEGT. CDR3 amino acids: CASSSAGGYAFF. In nucleotides, the CDR3 is TGTGCCAGCAGTTCCGCGGGGGGCTATGCTTTCTTT.

This clone has a single count. The J gene is TRBJ2-1, the V gene TRBV3-1 (or the pseudogene TRBV3-2); 7 bases are shared with TRBD1. The germline CDR1 and CDR2 sequences are LGHDT and YNNKEL (reference sequence). Germline trimming cut 4 bases from V and 8 bases from J; bases unmatched to any gene: 8. The CDR3 has 14 amino acids. The CDR3 sequence is CASSRIGGLDEQFF. The CDR3, as DNA: TGTGCCAGCAGCCGGATAGGGGGCTTGGATGAGCAGTTCTTC.

The chain employs TRBV9 and TRBJ1-6, with TRBD1 matching 7 bases. Germline CDR1 SGDLS, CDR2 YYNGEE. The ends lost 0 bases at V and 6 bases at J; junction bases unmatched: 0. The CDR3 length is 14 residues. The CDR3 nucleotides are TGTGCCAGCAGCGTAGGACAGGGTAATTCACCCCTCCACTTT. Its protein product is CASSVGQGNSPLHF.

The gene calls are TRBV9 and TRBJ1-1, with TRBD1 matching over 9 bases. Germline values: CDR1 SGDLS, CDR2 YYNGEE. The CDR3 runs to 16 residues. The V gene end was trimmed by 3 bases and the J gene end by 3 bases; junction bases not matched to a gene: 9. CDR3 loop: CASSAHDTGGYTEAFF. The DNA of the CDR3 is TGTGCCAGCAGCGCCCATGATACAGGGGGCTACACTGAAGCTTTCTTT.

The chain couples TRBV4-2 to TRBJ1-2; maybe TRBD1 (5 bases). The CDR3 covers 14 residues. The V end lost 0 bases, the J end lost 8 bases, and 13 bases lay between the germline ends. CDR1 and CDR2 from the germline V gene are LGHNA and YNFKEQ. As DNA, the CDR3 is TGTGCCAGCAGCCAAGAGTCGGCTGGGGCGGGCTACACCTTC. This sequence encodes CASSQESAGAGYTF.

The chain combines TRBV25-1 with TRBJ1-2, with 9 bases aligning to TRBD1. CDR3 length: 13 residues. Per the germline V gene, CDR1 is MGHDK and CDR2 is SYGVNS. J gave up 2 bases and V 6 bases, and 1 base lay outside the gene matches. Written as DNA, the CDR3 is TGTGCCAGCAGCGGACAGGGGAACTATGGCTACACCTTC. Translating gives CASSGQGNYGYTF.